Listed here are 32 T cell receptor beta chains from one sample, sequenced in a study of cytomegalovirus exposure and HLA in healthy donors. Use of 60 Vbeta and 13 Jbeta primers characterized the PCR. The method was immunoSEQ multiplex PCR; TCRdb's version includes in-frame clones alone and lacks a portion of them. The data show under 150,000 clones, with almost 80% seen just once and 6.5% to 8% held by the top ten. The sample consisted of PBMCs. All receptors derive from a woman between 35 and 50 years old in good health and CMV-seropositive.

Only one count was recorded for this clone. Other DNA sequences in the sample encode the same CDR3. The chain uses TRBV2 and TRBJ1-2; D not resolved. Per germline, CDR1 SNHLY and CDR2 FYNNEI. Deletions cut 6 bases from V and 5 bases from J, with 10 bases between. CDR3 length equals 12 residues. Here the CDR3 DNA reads TGTGCCAGCAGCGCGGGCGGTTATGGCTACACCTTC. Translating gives CASSAGGYGYTF.

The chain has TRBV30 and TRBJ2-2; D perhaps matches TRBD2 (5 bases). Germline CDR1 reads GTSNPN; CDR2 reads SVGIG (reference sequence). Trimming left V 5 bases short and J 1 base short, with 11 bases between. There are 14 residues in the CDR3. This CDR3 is CAWGGRKNTGELFF. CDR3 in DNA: TGTGCCTGGGGAGGACGGAAGAACACCGGGGAGCTGTTTTTT.

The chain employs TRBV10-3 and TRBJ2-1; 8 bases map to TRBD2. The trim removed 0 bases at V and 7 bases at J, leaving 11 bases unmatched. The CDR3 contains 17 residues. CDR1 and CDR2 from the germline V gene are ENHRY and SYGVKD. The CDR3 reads CAISESTGGGRFNEQFF. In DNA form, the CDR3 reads TGTGCCATCAGTGAGTCGACGGGGGGGGGCCGTTTTAATGAGCAGTTCTTC.

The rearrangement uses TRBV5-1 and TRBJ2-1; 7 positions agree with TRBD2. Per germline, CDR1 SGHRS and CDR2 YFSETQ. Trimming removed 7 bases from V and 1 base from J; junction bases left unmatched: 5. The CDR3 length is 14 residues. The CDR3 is CASSRGNSYNEQFF. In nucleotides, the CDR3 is TGCGCCAGCTCGCGGGGGAATTCCTACAATGAGCAGTTCTTC.

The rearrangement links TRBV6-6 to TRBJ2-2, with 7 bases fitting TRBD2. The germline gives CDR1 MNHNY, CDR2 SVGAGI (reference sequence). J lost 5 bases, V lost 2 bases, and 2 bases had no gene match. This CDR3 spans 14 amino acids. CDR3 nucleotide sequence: TGTGCCAGCAGTTACGGGGGGGGAACCGGGGAGCTGTTTTTT. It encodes CASSYGGGTGELFF.

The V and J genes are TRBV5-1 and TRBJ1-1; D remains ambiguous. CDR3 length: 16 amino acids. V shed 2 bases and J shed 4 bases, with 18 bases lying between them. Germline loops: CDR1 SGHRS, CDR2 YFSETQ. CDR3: CASSLSERSFSTEAFF. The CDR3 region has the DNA TGCGCCAGCAGCTTATCCGAGAGGTCGTTTAGCACTGAAGCTTTCTTT. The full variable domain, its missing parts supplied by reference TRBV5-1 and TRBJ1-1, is KAGVTQTPRYLIKTRGQQVTLSCSPISGHRSVSWYQQTPGQGLQFLFEYFSETQRNKGNFPGRFSGRQFSNSRSEMNVSTLELGDSALYLCASSLSERSFSTEAFFGQGTRLTVV.

The CDR3 DNA follows: TGTGCCAGCAGCTTAGTACCCCTGAGGACGAAGGGGAATCAGCCCCAGCATTTT. Translation gives CASSLVPLRTKGNQPQHF. The chain joins TRBV7-9 to TRBJ1-5, with D perhaps matching TRBD1 (5 bases). V was cut by 1 base and J by 4 bases, with 20 bases left in between. The CDR3 contains 18 residues. CDR1 is SEHNR and CDR2 is FQNEAQ in the germline V gene (reference sequence).

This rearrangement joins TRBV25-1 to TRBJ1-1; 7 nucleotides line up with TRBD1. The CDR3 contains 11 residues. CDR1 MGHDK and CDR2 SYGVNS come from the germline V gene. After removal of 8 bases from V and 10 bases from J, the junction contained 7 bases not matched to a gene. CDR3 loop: CASATGWLAFF. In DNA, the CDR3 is TGTGCCAGCGCGACAGGGTGGCTAGCTTTCTTT.

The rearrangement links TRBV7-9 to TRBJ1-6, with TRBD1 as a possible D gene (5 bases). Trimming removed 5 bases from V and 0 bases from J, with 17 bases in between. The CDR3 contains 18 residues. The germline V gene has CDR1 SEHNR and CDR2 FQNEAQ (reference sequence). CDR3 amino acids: CASSMVGGTSSYNSPLHF. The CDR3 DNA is TGTGCCAGCAGCATGGTAGGAGGGACGAGCTCCTATAATTCACCCCTCCACTTT.

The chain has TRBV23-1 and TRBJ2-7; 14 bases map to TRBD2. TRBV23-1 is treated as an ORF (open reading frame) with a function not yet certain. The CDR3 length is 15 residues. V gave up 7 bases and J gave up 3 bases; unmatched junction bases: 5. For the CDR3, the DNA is TGCGCCAGCAAGTCCGGGACTAGCGGGGGCTACGAGCAGTACTTC. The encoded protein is CASKSGTSGGYEQYF.

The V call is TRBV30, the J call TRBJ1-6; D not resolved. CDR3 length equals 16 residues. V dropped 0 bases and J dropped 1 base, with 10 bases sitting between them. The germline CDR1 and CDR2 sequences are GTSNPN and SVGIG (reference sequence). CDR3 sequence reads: CAWSVTSGSYNSPLHF. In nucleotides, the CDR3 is TGTGCCTGGAGTGTTACCTCGGGGTCCTATAATTCACCCCTCCACTTT.

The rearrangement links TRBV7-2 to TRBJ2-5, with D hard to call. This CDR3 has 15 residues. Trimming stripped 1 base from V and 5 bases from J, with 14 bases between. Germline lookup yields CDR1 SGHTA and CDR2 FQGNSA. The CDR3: CASSLVRVVVETQYF. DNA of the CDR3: TGTGCCAGCAGCTTAGTTCGGGTTGTAGTGGAGACCCAGTACTTC.

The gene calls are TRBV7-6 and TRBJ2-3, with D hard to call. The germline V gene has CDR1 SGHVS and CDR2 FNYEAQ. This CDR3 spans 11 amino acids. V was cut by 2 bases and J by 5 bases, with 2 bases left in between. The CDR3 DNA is TGTGCCAGCAGCTTACAAGATACGCAGTATTTT. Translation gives CASSLQDTQYF. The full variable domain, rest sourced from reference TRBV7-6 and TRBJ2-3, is GAGVSQSPRYKVTKRGQDVALRCDPISGHVSLYWYRQALGQGPEFLTYFNYEAQQDKSGLPNDRFSAERPEGSISTLTIQRTEQRDSAMYRCASSLQDTQYFGPGTRLTVL.

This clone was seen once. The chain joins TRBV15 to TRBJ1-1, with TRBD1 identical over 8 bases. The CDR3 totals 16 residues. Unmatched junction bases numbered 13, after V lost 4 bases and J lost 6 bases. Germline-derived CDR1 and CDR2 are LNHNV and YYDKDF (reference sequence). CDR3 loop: CATSKGVQGGYAEAFF. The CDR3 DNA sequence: TGTGCCACCAGCAAGGGGGTACAGGGGGGGTACGCTGAAGCTTTCTTT.

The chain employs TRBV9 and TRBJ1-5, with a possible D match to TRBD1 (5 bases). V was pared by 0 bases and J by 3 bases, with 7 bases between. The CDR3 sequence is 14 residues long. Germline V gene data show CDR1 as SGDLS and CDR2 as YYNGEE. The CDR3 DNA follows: TGTGCCAGCAGCGTAGGACAGTACAATCAGCCCCAGCATTTT. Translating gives CASSVGQYNQPQHF.

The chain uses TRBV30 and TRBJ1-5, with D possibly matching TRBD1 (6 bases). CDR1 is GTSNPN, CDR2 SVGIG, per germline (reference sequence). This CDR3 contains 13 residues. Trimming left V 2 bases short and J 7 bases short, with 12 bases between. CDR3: CAWSPQGSQPQHF. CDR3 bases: TGTGCCTGGAGTCCCCAGGGGAGCCAGCCCCAGCATTTT.

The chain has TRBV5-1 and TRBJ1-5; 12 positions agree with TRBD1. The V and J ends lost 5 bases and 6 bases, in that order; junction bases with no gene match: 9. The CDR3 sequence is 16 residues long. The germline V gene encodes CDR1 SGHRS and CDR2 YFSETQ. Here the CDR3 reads CASRPGTGGFGQPQHF. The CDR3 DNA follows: TGCGCCAGCAGACCCGGGACAGGGGGCTTTGGTCAGCCCCAGCATTTT.

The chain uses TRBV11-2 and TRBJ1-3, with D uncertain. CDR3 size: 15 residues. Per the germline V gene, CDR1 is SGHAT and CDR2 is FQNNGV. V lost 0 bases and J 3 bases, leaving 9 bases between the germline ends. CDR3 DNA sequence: TGTGCCAGCAGCTTAGAATCCTATTATGGAAACACCATATATTTT. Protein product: CASSLESYYGNTIYF.

CDR3 in amino acids: CAIKNSGQGAGELFF. The CDR3 bases are TGTGCCATCAAGAACTCGGGACAGGGGGCCGGGGAGCTGTTTTTT. The chain is built from TRBV10-3 and TRBJ2-2, with TRBD1 matching 11 bases. Germline trimming cut 7 bases from V and 6 bases from J; bases unmatched to any gene: 7. The germline gives CDR1 ENHRY, CDR2 SYGVKD. The CDR3 loop spans 15 amino acids.

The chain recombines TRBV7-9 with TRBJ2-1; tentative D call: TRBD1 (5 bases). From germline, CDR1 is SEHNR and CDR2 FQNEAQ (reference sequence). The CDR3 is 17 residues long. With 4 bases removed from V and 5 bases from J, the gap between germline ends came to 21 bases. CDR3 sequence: CASSYPLNGRVNNEQFF. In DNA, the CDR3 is TGTGCCAGCAGCTACCCCCTAAACGGCAGGGTAAACAATGAGCAGTTCTTC.

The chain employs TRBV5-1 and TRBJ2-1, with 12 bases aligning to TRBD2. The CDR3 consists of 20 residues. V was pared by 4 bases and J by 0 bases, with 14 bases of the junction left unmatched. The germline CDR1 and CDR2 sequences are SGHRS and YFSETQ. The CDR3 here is CASSQPTSGGPISSYNEQFF. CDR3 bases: TGCGCCAGCAGCCAACCGACTAGCGGGGGACCTATTAGCTCCTACAATGAGCAGTTCTTC.

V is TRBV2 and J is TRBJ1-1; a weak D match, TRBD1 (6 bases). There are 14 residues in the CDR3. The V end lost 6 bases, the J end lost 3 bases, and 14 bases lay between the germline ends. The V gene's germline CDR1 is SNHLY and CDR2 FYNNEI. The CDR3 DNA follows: TGTGCCAGCAGCGCCCTCGAGGGGGACACTGAAGCTTTCTTT. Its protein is CASSALEGDTEAFF.

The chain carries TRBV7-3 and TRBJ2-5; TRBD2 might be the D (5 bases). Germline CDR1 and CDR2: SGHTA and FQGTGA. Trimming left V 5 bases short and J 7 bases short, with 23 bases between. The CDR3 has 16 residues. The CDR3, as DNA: TGTGCCAGCAGCCCCCAGTTGGGGAGCACCATAGTGACCCAGTACTTC. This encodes CASSPQLGSTIVTQYF.

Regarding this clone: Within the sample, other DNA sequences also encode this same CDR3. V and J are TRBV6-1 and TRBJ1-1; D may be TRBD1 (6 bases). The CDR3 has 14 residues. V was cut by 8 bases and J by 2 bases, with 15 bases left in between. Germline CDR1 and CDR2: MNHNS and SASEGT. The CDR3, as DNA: TGTGCCAGCTCAACGAAACAGGGAAACACTGAAGCTTTCTTT. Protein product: CASSTKQGNTEAFF.

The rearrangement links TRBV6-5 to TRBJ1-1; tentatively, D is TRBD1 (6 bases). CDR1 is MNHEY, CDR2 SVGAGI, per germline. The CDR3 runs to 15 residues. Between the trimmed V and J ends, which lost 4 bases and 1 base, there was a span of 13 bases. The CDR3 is CASSWSDSANTEAFF. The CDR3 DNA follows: TGTGCCAGCAGTTGGTCGGACAGCGCGAACACTGAAGCTTTCTTT.

The CDR3 sequence is CASSQRGGGRETQYF. The CDR3 coding sequence is TGTGCCAGTAGTCAAAGGGGCGGGGGACGAGAGACCCAGTACTTC. The rearrangement joins TRBV19 to TRBJ2-5; TRBD2 aligns across 7 bases. The CDR3 runs to 15 residues. Germline V lookup: CDR1 LNHDA, CDR2 SQIVND (reference sequence). Trimming took 5 bases from V and 4 from J; bases not matched to a gene: 10.

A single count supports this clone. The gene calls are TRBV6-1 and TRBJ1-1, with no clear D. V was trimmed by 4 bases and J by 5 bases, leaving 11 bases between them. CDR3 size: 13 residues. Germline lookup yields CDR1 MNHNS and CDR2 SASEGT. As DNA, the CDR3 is TGTGCCAGCAGTGCACTCCCCGGGACTGAAGCTTTCTTT. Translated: CASSALPGTEAFF.

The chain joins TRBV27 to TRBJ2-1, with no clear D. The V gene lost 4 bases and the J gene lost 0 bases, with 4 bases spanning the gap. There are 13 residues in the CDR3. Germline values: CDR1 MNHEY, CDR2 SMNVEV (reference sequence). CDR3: CASSSLSYNEQFF. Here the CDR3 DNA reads TGTGCCAGCAGTTCACTCTCCTACAATGAGCAGTTCTTC.

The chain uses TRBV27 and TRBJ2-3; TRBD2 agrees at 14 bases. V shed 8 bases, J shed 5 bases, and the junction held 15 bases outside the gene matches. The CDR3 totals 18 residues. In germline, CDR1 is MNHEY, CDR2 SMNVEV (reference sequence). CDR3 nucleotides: TGTGCCAGCTCCCAACGGAGACTAGCGGGGGGGCCTGTAGATACGCAGTATTTT. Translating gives CASSQRRLAGGPVDTQYF.

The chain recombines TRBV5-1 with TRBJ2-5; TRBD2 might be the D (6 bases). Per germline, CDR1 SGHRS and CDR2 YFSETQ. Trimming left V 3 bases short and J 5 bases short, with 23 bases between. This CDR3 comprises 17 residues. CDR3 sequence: CASSSYLTTSPQETQYF. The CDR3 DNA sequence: TGCGCCAGCAGCTCCTACTTAACTACTAGCCCCCAGGAGACCCAGTACTTC.

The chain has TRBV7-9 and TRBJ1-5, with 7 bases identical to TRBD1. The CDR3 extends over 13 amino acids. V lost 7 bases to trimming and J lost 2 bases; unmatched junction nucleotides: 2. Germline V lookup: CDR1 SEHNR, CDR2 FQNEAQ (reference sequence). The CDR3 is CASTGTGNQPQHF. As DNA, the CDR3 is TGTGCCAGCACCGGGACAGGCAATCAGCCCCAGCATTTT.

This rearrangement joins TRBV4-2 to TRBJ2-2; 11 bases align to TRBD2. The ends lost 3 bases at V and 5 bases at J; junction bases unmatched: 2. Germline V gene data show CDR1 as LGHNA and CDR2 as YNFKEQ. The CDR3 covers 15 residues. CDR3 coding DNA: TGTGCCAGCAGCCAGATAGCGGGGGGGACCGGGGAGCTGTTTTTT. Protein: CASSQIAGGTGELFF.